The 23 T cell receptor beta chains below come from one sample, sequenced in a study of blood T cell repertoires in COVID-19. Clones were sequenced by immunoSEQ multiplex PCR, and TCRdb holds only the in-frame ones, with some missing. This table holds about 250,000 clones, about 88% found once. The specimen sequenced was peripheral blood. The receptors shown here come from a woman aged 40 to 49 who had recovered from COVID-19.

DNA for the CDR3: TGTGCCAGCAGCCAACCCGGACTGACCGGGTGTCCCGGGACTTCCCCCCCGAAGACCCAGTACTTC. It yields the protein CASSQPGLTGCPGTSPPKTQYF. The V gene is TRBV3-1 (or the pseudogene TRBV3-2), the J gene TRBJ2-5; possible D gene TRBD2, 6 bases. The germline CDR1 and CDR2 sequences are LGHDT and YNNKEL (reference sequence). The CDR3 loop spans 22 amino acids. V lost 2 bases and J 6 bases, leaving 37 bases between the germline ends.

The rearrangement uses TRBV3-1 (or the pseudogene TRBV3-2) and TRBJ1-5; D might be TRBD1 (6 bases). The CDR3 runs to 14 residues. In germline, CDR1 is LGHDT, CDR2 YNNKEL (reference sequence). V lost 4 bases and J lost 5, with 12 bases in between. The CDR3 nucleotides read TGTGCCAGCAGCCCGCCAGGGGCCCATCAGCCCCAGCATTTT. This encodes CASSPPGAHQPQHF.

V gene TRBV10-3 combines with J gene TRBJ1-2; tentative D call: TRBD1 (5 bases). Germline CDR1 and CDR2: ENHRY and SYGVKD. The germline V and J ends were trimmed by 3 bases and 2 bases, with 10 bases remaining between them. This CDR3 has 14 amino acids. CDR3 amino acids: CAISDRDVNYGYTF. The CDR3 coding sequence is TGTGCCATCAGTGACAGGGATGTGAACTATGGCTACACCTTC.

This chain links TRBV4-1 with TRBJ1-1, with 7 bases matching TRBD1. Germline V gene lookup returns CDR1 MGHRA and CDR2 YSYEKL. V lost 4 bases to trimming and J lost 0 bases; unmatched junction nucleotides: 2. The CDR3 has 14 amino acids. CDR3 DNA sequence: TGCGCCAGCAGCCCGGGACAGATGAACACTGAAGCTTTCTTT. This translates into CASSPGQMNTEAFF.

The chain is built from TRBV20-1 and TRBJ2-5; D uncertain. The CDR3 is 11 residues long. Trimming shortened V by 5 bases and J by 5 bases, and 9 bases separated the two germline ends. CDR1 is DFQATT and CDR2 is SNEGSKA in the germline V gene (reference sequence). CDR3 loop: CSARLTETQYF. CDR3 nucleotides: TGCAGTGCTCGACTCACCGAGACCCAGTACTTC.

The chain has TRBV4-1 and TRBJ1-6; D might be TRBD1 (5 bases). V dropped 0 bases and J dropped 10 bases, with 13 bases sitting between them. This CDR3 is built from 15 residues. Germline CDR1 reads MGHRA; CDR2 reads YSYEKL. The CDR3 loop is CASSQDPTGRSPLHF. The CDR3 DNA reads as TGCGCCAGCAGCCAAGACCCTACAGGACGCTCACCCCTCCACTTT.

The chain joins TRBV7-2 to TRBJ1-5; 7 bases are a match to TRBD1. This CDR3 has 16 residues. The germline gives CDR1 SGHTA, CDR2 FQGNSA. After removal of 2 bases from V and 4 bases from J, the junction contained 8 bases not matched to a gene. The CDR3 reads CASSLNRGARNQPQHF. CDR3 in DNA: TGTGCCAGCAGCTTAAACAGGGGAGCTAGGAATCAGCCCCAGCATTTT.

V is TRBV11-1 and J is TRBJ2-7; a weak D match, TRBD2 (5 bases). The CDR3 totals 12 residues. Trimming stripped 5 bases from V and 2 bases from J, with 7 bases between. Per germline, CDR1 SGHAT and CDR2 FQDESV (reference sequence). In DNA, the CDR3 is TGTGCCAGCAGCCCCGGGACCTACGAGCAGTACTTC. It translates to CASSPGTYEQYF.

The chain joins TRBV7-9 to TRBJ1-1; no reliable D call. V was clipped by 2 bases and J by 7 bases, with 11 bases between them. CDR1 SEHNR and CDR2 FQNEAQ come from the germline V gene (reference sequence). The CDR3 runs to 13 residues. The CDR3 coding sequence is TGTGCCAGCAGCTTACTCCTCTCAGGTGAAGCTTTCTTT. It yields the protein CASSLLLSGEAFF.

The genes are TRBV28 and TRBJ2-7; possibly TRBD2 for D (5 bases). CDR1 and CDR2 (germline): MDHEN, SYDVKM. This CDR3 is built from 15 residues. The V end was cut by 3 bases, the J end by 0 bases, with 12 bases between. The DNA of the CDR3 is TGTGCCAGCAGTTTTGGGGTTAGCGTCTCCTACGAGCAGTACTTC. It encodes CASSFGVSVSYEQYF.

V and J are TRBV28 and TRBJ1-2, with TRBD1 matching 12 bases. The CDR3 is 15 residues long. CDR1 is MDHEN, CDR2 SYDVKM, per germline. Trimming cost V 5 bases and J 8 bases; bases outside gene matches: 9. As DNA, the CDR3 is TGTGCCAGCAGTCCCCCGGGACAGGGGGCGGGAGGCTACACCTTC. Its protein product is CASSPPGQGAGGYTF.

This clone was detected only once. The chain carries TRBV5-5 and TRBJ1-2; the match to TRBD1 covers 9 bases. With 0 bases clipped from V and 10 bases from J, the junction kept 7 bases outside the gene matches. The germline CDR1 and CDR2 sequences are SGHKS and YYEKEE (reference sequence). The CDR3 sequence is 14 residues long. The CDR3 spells CASSLAGTGSVYTF. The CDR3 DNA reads TGTGCCAGCAGCTTGGCCGGGACAGGGAGCGTCTACACCTTC. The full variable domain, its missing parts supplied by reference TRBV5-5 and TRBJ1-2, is DAGVTQSPTHLIKTRGQQVTLRCSPISGHKSVSWYQQVLGQGPQFIFQYYEKEERGRGNFPDRFSARQFPNYSSELNVNALLLGDSALYLCASSLAGTGSVYTFGSGTRLTVV.

CDR3 region: CASSLLTGEETQYF. The CDR3 region has the DNA TGTGCCAGCAGCTTGTTGACAGGGGAAGAGACCCAGTACTTC. The J gene is TRBJ2-5, the V gene TRBV5-4, with 8 bases matching TRBD1. Germline-derived CDR1 and CDR2 are SGHNT and YYREEE (reference sequence). J was trimmed by 3 bases and V by 1 base; bases with no gene match: 2. CDR3 length equals 14 residues.

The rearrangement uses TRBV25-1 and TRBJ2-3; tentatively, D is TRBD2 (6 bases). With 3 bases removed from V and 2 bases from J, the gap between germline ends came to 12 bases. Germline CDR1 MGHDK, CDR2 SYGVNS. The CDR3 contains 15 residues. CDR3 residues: CASSDAGSPTDTQYF. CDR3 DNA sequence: TGTGCCAGCAGTGATGCGGGGTCCCCCACAGATACGCAGTATTTT.

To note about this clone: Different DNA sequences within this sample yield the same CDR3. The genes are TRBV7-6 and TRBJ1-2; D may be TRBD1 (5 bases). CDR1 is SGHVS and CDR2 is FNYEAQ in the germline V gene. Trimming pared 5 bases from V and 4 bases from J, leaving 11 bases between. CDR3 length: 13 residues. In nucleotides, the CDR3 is TGTGCCAGCAGCCTTCCCGGGGGCTATGGCTACACCTTC. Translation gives CASSLPGGYGYTF.

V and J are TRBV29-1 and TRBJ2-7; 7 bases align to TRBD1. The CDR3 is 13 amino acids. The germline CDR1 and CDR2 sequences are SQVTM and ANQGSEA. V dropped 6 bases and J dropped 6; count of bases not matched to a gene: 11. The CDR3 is CSVRTGEGAEQYF. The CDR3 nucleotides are TGCAGCGTCCGGACAGGTGAGGGAGCCGAGCAGTACTTC.

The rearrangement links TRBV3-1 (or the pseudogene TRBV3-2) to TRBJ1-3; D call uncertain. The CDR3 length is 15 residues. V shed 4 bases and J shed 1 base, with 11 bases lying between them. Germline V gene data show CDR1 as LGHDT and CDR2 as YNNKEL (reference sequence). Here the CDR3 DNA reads TGTGCCAGCAGCCTCCGAGGGTCTTCTGGAAACACCATATATTTT. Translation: CASSLRGSSGNTIYF.

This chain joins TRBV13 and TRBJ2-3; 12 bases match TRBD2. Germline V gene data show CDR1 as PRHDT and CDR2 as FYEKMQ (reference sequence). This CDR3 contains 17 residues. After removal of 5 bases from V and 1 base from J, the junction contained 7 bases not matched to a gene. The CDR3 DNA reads TGTGCCAGCAGCCCACACCGACTAGCGGGGGGCACAGATACGCAGTATTTT. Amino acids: CASSPHRLAGGTDTQYF.

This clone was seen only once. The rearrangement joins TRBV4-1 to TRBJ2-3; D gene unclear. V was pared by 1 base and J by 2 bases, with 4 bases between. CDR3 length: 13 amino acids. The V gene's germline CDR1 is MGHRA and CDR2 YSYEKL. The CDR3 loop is CASSQVLTDTQYF. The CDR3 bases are TGCGCCAGCAGCCAAGTCCTCACAGATACGCAGTATTTT.

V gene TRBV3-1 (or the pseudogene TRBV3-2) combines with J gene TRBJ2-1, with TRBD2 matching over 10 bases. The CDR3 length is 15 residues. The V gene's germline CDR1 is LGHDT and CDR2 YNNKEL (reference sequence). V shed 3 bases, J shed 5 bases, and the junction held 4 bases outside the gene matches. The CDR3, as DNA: TGTGCCAGCAGCCAGGGGCTAGCGGGGGACAATGAGCAGTTCTTC. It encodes CASSQGLAGDNEQFF.

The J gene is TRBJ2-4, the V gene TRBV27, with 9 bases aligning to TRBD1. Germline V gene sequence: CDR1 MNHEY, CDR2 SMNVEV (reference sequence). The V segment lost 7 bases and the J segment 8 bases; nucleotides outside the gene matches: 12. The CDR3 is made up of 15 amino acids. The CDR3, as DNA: TGTGCCAGCACACCAACTCCGGGACAGGGCCACATTCAGTACTTC. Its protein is CASTPTPGQGHIQYF.

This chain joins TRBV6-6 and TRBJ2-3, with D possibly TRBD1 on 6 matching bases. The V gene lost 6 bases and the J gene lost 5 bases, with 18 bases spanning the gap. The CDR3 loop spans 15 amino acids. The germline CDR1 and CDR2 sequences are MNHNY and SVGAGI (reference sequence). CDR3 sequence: CASSSITRGGDTQYF. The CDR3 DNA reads TGTGCCAGCAGCAGTATAACCAGGGGTGGAGATACGCAGTATTTT.

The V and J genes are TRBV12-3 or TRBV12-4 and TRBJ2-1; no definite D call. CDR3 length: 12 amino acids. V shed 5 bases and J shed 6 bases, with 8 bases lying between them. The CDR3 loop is CASSVAVNEQFF. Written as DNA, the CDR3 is TGTGCCAGCAGTGTGGCCGTCAATGAGCAGTTCTTC.